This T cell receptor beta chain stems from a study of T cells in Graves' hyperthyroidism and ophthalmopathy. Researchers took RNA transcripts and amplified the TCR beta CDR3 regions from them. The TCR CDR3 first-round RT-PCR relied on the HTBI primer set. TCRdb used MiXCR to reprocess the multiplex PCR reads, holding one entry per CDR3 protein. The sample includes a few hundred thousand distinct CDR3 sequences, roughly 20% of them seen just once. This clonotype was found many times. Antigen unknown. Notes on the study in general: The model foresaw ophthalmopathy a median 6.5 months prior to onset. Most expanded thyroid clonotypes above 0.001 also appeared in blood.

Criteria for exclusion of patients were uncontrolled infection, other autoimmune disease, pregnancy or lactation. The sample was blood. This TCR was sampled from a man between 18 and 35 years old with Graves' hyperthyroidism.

CDR3 sequence reads: CASSLTLHLAGRFGGELFF. In DNA form, the CDR3 reads TGTGCCAGCAGCTTAACCCTCCACCTAGCGGGGAGGTTCGGAGGGGAGCTGTTTTTT. The chain joins TRBV7-3 to TRBJ2-2; 9 bases line up with TRBD2. The CDR3 extends over 19 amino acids. Trimming cost V 0 bases and J 8 bases; bases outside gene matches: 16. CDR1 is SGHTA, CDR2 FQGTGA, per germline.